These 29 T cell receptor beta chains were sequenced from one sample in a study of T cells in Graves' hyperthyroidism and ophthalmopathy. From RNA transcripts, TCR beta CDR3 regions were amplified. A set of HTBI primers served as the primers for a first-round RT-PCR of the TCR CDR3. A single record per CDR3 protein comes from TCRdb applying MiXCR to the multiplex PCR reads. The sample carries 450,000 to 700,000 distinct CDR3 sequences, 46% recorded once. The sample consisted of peripheral blood or thyroid tissue (not recorded which). The receptors were gathered from an adult woman with Graves' disease, either hyperthyroidism or ophthalmopathy (not recorded which).

The chain links TRBV28 to TRBJ1-1; TRBD1 matches 9 bases. CDR1 and CDR2 (germline): MDHEN, SYDVKM. With 6 bases clipped from V and 11 bases from J, the junction kept 4 bases outside the gene matches. The CDR3 consists of 11 residues. In DNA form, the CDR3 reads TGTGCCAGCAGCTTCGGACAGGGGGCTTTCTTT. The encoded protein is CASSFGQGAFF. The full variable domain, completed using reference TRBV28 and TRBJ1-1, is DVKVTQSSRYLVKRTGEKVFLECVQDMDHENMFWYRQDPGLGLRLIYFSYDVKMKEKGDIPEGYSVSREKKERFSLILESASTNQTSMYLCASSFGQGAFFGQGTRLTVV.

The V and J genes are TRBV7-1 and TRBJ1-1, with TRBD1 identical over 8 bases. Being an ORF, TRBV7-1 has a function that is uncertain. The V gene end was trimmed by 3 bases and the J gene end by 5 bases; junction bases not matched to a gene: 5. The CDR3 consists of 14 residues. In nucleotides, the CDR3 is TGTGCCAGCAGCTCGGACAGGGAGGTTACTGAAGCTTTCTTT. Its protein is CASSSDREVTEAFF.

In this sample, this clonotype turned up many times. The chain links TRBV12-3 or TRBV12-4 to TRBJ1-5; weak D call: TRBD1 (6 bases). CDR3 length equals 14 residues. The V end was cut by 9 bases, the J end by 6 bases, with 18 bases between. CDR3 coding DNA: TGTGCCAGTTTCCAAGAGGGGGTTGGTCAGCCCCAGCATTTT. This sequence encodes CASFQEGVGQPQHF.

This clonotype was seen ten or more times. This chain connects TRBV7-9 to TRBJ2-7; 9 bases match TRBD1. The CDR3 totals 14 residues. V lost 5 bases, J lost 5 bases, and 7 bases stayed unmatched. Germline lookup yields CDR1 SEHNR and CDR2 FQNEAQ (reference sequence). CDR3 sequence (DNA): TGTGCCAGCAGCATTGACAGGGGGACCGACGAGCAGTACTTC. It encodes CASSIDRGTDEQYF.

The V gene is TRBV10-3, the J gene TRBJ1-2; 9 positions agree with TRBD1. The V and J ends lost 4 bases and 8 bases, in that order; junction bases with no gene match: 11. Per the germline V gene, CDR1 is ENHRY and CDR2 is SYGVKD. This CDR3 region has 15 residues. CDR3 protein: CAISARGQGRLGYTF. CDR3 DNA sequence: TGTGCCATCAGTGCTAGAGGACAGGGGCGATTAGGCTACACCTTC.

This clonotype was counted many times. The chain couples TRBV24-1 to TRBJ2-2; no definite D call. The germline V gene has CDR1 KGHDR and CDR2 SFDVKD. The CDR3 has 15 amino acids. With 4 bases removed from V and 1 base from J, the gap between germline ends came to 9 bases. In DNA, the CDR3 is TGTGCCACCAGTGACCCCGCAAAGAACACCGGGGAGCTGTTTTTT. Translated: CATSDPAKNTGELFF.

The rearrangement joins TRBV24-1 to TRBJ1-2; tentative D call: TRBD1 (6 bases). Per germline, CDR1 KGHDR and CDR2 SFDVKD. The CDR3 runs 14 residues. The ends were cut back, 2 bases at V and 8 bases at J, with 14 bases in the middle. The chain's CDR3 is CATSDSPDSRGYTF. The CDR3 nucleotides are TGTGCCACCAGTGATTCTCCGGACAGCCGGGGCTACACCTTC.

In its sample, this clonotype was seen many times. This chain uses TRBV11-3 with TRBJ2-2; the D gene is possibly TRBD2 (6 bases). The germline V gene has CDR1 SGHNT and CDR2 YENEEA. With 2 bases removed from V and 0 bases from J, the gap between germline ends came to 13 bases. The CDR3 totals 17 residues. CDR3: CASSLTAWGANTGELFF. The CDR3, as DNA: TGTGCCAGCAGCTTAACAGCGTGGGGGGCGAACACCGGGGAGCTGTTTTTT. The full variable domain, completed using reference TRBV11-3 and TRBJ2-2, is EAGVVQSPRYKIIEKKQPVAFWCNPISGHNTLYWYLQNLGQGPELLIRYENEEAVDDSQLPKDRFSAERLKGVDSTLKIQPAELGDSAVYLCASSLTAWGANTGELFFGEGSRLTVL.

In DNA, the CDR3 is TGCAGCGTTCTACTAGAGCGAGAGACCCAGTACTTC. It is translated as CSVLLERETQYF. V is TRBV29-1 and J is TRBJ2-5; D is possibly TRBD2 (5 bases). Per the germline V gene, CDR1 is SQVTM and CDR2 is ANQGSEA. V was trimmed by 5 bases and J by 4 bases, leaving 11 bases between them. This CDR3 is built from 12 residues.

This clonotype has at least ten counts. V usage is TRBV15 and J usage is TRBJ2-7; a possible D gene is TRBD1 (6 bases). CDR1 is LNHNV and CDR2 is YYDKDF in the germline V gene (reference sequence). This CDR3 has 14 amino acids. Trimming stripped 5 bases from V and 5 bases from J, with 16 bases between. The CDR3 loop reads CATSGPGELDEQYF. The CDR3 region has the DNA TGTGCCACCAGCGGTCCAGGGGAATTGGACGAGCAGTACTTC.

V usage is TRBV20-1 and J usage is TRBJ1-5; D gene unclear. Germline V gene sequence: CDR1 DFQATT, CDR2 SNEGSKA (reference sequence). V lost 4 bases, J lost 11 bases, and 15 bases lay in between. The CDR3 consists of 12 residues. CDR3 sequence: CSATLVYGTQHF. For the CDR3, the DNA is TGCAGTGCTACACTTGTCTATGGGACCCAGCATTTT.

This clonotype was observed a few times. The chain recombines TRBV29-1 with TRBJ1-1; D uncertain. CDR3 length: 12 amino acids. Germline CDR1 is SQVTM and CDR2 is ANQGSEA. DNA of the CDR3: TGCAGTTCCATTGAAATGAACACTGAAGCTTTCTTT. Translated, it gives CSSIEMNTEAFF. Looking up the rest from reference TRBV29-1 and TRBJ1-1 gives the full variable domain: SAVISQKPSRDICQRGTSLTIQCQVDSQVTMMFWYRQQPGQSLTLIATANQGSEATYESGFVIDKFPISRPNLTFSTLTVSNMSPEDSSIYLCSSIEMNTEAFFGQGTRLTVV.

The chain recombines TRBV19 with TRBJ2-6; TRBD1 aligns across 7 bases. The DNA end favors TRBJ2-1, so the J call may be wrong. Germline V CDR1 and CDR2: LNHDA, SQIVND (reference sequence). This CDR3 has 16 amino acids. The CDR3 bases are TGTGCCAGTAGGCTCACGTACAGGGGAAGCTACAATGAGCAGTTCTTC. It encodes CASRLTYRGSYNEQFF.

This clonotype was detected ten times or more. The chain has TRBV5-4 and TRBJ2-2; the match to TRBD2 covers 7 bases. Trimming cost V 6 bases and J 4 bases; bases outside gene matches: 9. The CDR3 contains 15 residues. Per the germline V gene, CDR1 is SGHNT and CDR2 is YYREEE (reference sequence). The CDR3 loop reads CASKFIGGGTGELFF. CDR3 sequence (DNA): TGTGCCAGCAAGTTTATCGGCGGGGGCACCGGGGAGCTGTTTTTT.

With regard to this clonotype: An end of the junction differs from the germline gene, which may be a read error. The chain recombines TRBV10-3 with TRBJ2-7, with 7 bases identical to TRBD2. This CDR3 is built from 16 residues. Germline CDR1 and CDR2: ENHRY and SYGVKD. The CDR3 reads CAISATGLADSYGQYF. CDR3 coding DNA: TGTGCTATCAGTGCAACTGGTCTAGCGGACTCCTACGGGCAGTACTTC.

The chain combines TRBV2 with TRBJ1-5, with 9 bases aligning to TRBD1. CDR3 length: 13 amino acids. J was trimmed by 9 bases and V by 8 bases; bases with no gene match: 8. Germline lookup yields CDR1 SNHLY and CDR2 FYNNEI. CDR3 nucleotides: TGTGCCAGCGGGGACAGGGAAGTCCGGCCCCAGCATTTT. Amino acid sequence: CASGDREVRPQHF. The full variable domain, rest sourced from reference TRBV2 and TRBJ1-5, is EPEVTQTPSHQVTQMGQEVILRCVPISNHLYFYWYRQILGQKVEFLVSFYNNEISEKSEIFDDQFSVERPDGSNFTLKIRSTKLEDSAMYFCASGDREVRPQHFGDGTRLSIL.

The CDR3 DNA is TGTGCCAGCAGTTACGGGCAGGGGCCTGACGGAAGCACAGATACGCAGTATTTT. Amino acids: CASSYGQGPDGSTDTQYF. The chain combines TRBV6-5 with TRBJ2-3; maybe TRBD1 (6 bases). V was cut by 2 bases and J by 0 bases, with 18 bases left in between. The CDR3 has 18 amino acids. From germline, CDR1 is MNHEY and CDR2 SVGAGI.

This clonotype was picked up many times. The V and J genes are TRBV11-2 and TRBJ2-7; no clear D gene. The germline CDR1 and CDR2 sequences are SGHAT and FQNNGV. The V and J ends lost 5 bases and 1 base respectively, with 9 bases between them. The CDR3 covers 13 residues. CDR3 amino acids: CASSPTTSYEQYF. The CDR3 nucleotides read TGTGCCAGCAGCCCTACAACATCCTACGAGCAGTACTTC. Looking up the rest from reference TRBV11-2 and TRBJ2-7 gives the full variable domain: EAGVAQSPRYKIIEKRQSVAFWCNPISGHATLYWYQQILGQGPKLLIQFQNNGVVDDSQLPKDRFSAERLKGVDSTLKIQPAKLEDSAVYLCASSPTTSYEQYFGPGTRLTVT.

The rearrangement uses TRBV9 and TRBJ2-1; D may be TRBD1 (6 bases). This CDR3 has 15 amino acids. V was shortened by 0 bases and J by 2 bases, with 9 bases between the two germline ends. Germline assignment: CDR1 SGDLS and CDR2 YYNGEE. CDR3 nucleotide sequence: TGTGCCAGCAGCGTAGAGGGGGTCCCCTACAATGAGCAGTTCTTC. It codes for CASSVEGVPYNEQFF. Combining the CDR3 with reference TRBV9 and TRBJ2-1 gives the whole variable domain DSGVTQTPKHLITATGQRVTLRCSPRSGDLSVYWYQQSLDQGLQFLIQYYNGEERAKGNILERFSAQQFPDLHSELNLSSLELGDSALYFCASSVEGVPYNEQFFGPGTRLTVL.

The chain is built from TRBV25-1 and TRBJ1-3; possibly TRBD1 for D (6 bases). The CDR3 has 16 amino acids. Looked up from germline, CDR1 is MGHDK and CDR2 is SYGVNS. The CDR3 DNA reads as TGTGCTAGAGATTGGAGGGGGTCGGGAGTCGGAAACACCATATATTTT. As protein: CARDWRGSGVGNTIYF.

The chain carries TRBV6-1 and TRBJ1-3; D not certain. The CDR3 sequence is 14 residues long. Trimming removed 5 bases from V and 8 bases from J, with 16 bases in between. The germline gives CDR1 MNHNS, CDR2 SASEGT. The CDR3 protein is CASSQQSYGYTIYF. The CDR3 nucleotides are TGTGCCAGCAGTCAACAGTCCTATGGCTACACCATATATTTT.

This clonotype was found many times. V gene TRBV5-5 combines with J gene TRBJ1-5; 7 bases fit TRBD1. There are 15 residues in the CDR3. Germline CDR1 is SGHKS and CDR2 is YYEKEE (reference sequence). V shed 4 bases, J shed 5 bases, and the junction held 9 bases outside the gene matches. For the CDR3, the DNA is TGTGCCAGCAGCGAATCAGGGACAGCCTATCAGCCCCAGCATTTT. Its translation: CASSESGTAYQPQHF.

With respect to this clonotype: The conserved final phenylalanine or tryptophan is absent from the CDR3, which likely points to a read error. The DNA is left out, because the CDR3 cannot be placed on it with certainty; the CDR3 is given as TCRdb lists it. V gene TRBV19 combines with J gene TRBJ2-6. Per germline, CDR1 LNHDA and CDR2 SQIVND (reference sequence). Ends included, the CDR3 has 9 residues. The CDR3 is CASERLPNT.

This clonotype was observed many times. In nucleotides, the CDR3 is TGTGCCATCAAGGGGGTCTCTGGAAACACCATATATTTT. This sequence encodes CAIKGVSGNTIYF. The chain uses TRBV10-3 and TRBJ1-3, with D perhaps TRBD1 (6 bases). The CDR3 sequence is 13 residues long. Germline V gene data show CDR1 as ENHRY and CDR2 as SYGVKD. V lost 7 bases to trimming and J lost 0 bases, with 7 bases between them.

V is TRBV15 and J is TRBJ2-3, with D perhaps TRBD2 (6 bases). Germline loops: CDR1 LNHNV, CDR2 YYDKDF (reference sequence). The CDR3 runs 16 residues. Between the trimmed V and J ends, which lost 0 bases and 5 bases, there was a span of 15 bases. In DNA form, the CDR3 reads TGTGCCACCAGCAGAGATCTAACGGGAGTTGGAGATACGCAGTATTTT. This sequence encodes CATSRDLTGVGDTQYF.

This clonotype was found many times. This sequence joins TRBV20-1 and TRBJ2-7; the D is unclear. The CDR3 contains 14 residues. Trimming stripped 3 bases from V and 0 bases from J, with 12 bases between. Germline V lookup: CDR1 DFQATT, CDR2 SNEGSKA (reference sequence). The CDR3 nucleotides are TGCAGTGCTAGTTTGCGCCTACCCTCCTACGAGCAGTACTTC. Protein: CSASLRLPSYEQYF.

The CDR3 DNA follows: TGCAGCAGTGAAGGGACCAACGAGCAGTACTTC. As protein: CSSEGTNEQYF. This chain uses TRBV29-1 with TRBJ2-7; possibly TRBD1 or TRBD2 for D (5 bases each). The V end was cut by 8 bases, the J end by 5 bases, with 13 bases between. Per germline, CDR1 SQVTM and CDR2 ANQGSEA. The CDR3 extends over 11 amino acids.

The CDR3 here is CASSSLNQRSRGHYGYTF. The DNA for the CDR3 is TGTGCCAGCAGCTCACTCAACCAACGATCGCGGGGGCACTATGGCTACACCTTC. The chain joins TRBV7-8 to TRBJ1-2, with D maybe TRBD1 (6 bases). V lost 4 bases and J lost 3, with 24 bases in between. CDR3 length: 18 residues. Germline CDR1 reads SGHVS; CDR2 reads FQNEAQ.

CDR3 amino acids: CASTPGTANNEQFF. CDR3 nucleotide sequence: TGTGCCAGCACCCCGGGGACAGCTAACAATGAGCAGTTCTTC. This rearrangement joins TRBV9 to TRBJ2-1; 7 nucleotides agree with TRBD1. V was pared by 6 bases and J by 5 bases, with 8 bases of the junction left unmatched. The CDR3 sequence is 14 residues long. The V gene's germline CDR1 is SGDLS and CDR2 YYNGEE.